This T cell receptor (beta chain) was found in a study of T cell responses to AZD1222 COVID-19 vaccine. Whole-study findings and limits: At baseline, seropositivity was found in only a handful of AZD1222 recipients. Nearly half of spike-specific TCRs reportedly target unmutated variant regions. Donors were chiefly white British, with a greater number of females, and clonal diversity was perhaps underestimated.

This clone appeared a few times. Antigen: not known. Recipients boosted at about 4 weeks or about 12 weeks are pooled. Method: immunoSEQ multiplex PCR; TCRdb's copy keeps in-frame clones and lacks some. This table holds about 99,000 clones, about 89% found once. CDR1 and CDR2 (germline): SGDLS, YYNGEE. V trimming: 4 bases; J trimming: 5 bases; junction bases outside the gene matches: 6. The CDR3 contains 14 residues. The sample consisted of peripheral blood, taken 28 days after the second AZD1222 dose. The chain couples TRBV9 to TRBJ1-1; 9 bases line up with TRBD1. The receptor comes from an adult who received the AZD1222 COVID-19 vaccine. The CDR3 coding sequence is TGTGCCAGCAGCCAACAGGGGGCGAGGACTGAAGCTTTCTTT. Its translation: CASSQQGARTEAFF. Variable domain in full (rest from reference TRBV9 and TRBJ1-1): DSGVTQTPKHLITATGQRVTLRCSPRSGDLSVYWYQQSLDQGLQFLIQYYNGEERAKGNILERFSAQQFPDLHSELNLSSLELGDSALYFCASSQQGARTEAFFGQGTRLTVV.